Listed below are T cell receptor beta chains from one sample, sequenced in a study of low-dose radiotherapy and immunotherapy resistance in tumors. TCRdb processed the reads anew with MiXCR; each CDR3 protein has one entry. The repertoire includes 80,000 or so distinct CDR3 sequences, about a sixth of them detected once, and about 1.3% sits in the top ten. The material sequenced was PBMCs, taken after low-dose radiotherapy plus immunotherapy. The receptors shown here come from a male donor with prostate cancer. CDR3s leave out the opening cysteine and the closing phenylalanine or tryptophan. A D gene is named only where the DNA matches it firmly.

.	TRBJ2-2	TRBV12-3/TRBV12-4	ASSLSGATSETGELF
TRBD1	TRBJ2-3	TRBV5-3	ASSFPGTGTDTQY
.	TRBJ2-1	TRBV5-6	ASSSGYEQF
.	TRBJ1-1	TRBV3-1	ASSQKERGTEAF
TRBD1	TRBJ2-7	TRBV24-1	ATQRTGTYEQY
.	TRBJ2-4	TRBV14	ASSQERIGLKNIQY
TRBD2	TRBJ2-1	TRBV28	ASTIGGGVGEQF
TRBD1	TRBJ2-1	TRBV28	ANPTGGAGNEQF
TRBD1	TRBJ2-4	TRBV27	ASSPRGQKNIQY
TRBD1	TRBJ2-3	TRBV6-1	ASSDPGGPSTDTQY
TRBD2	TRBJ2-3	TRBV7-3	ASSARAGEWDTQY
TRBD1	TRBJ2-7	TRBV7-9	ASSLGQGARSYEQY
.	TRBJ1-2	TRBV2	ASSTREDYGYT
.	TRBJ1-2	TRBV6-1	ASSLGTLGYT
.	TRBJ2-2	TRBV29-1	SVKNTGELF
.	TRBJ1-6	TRBV7-9	ASSLDDNKSPLH
.	TRBJ1-2	TRBV7-2	ASSPRAGPYGYT
.	TRBJ2-7	TRBV7-2	ASSLMGGRYEQY
TRBD1	TRBJ1-1	TRBV6-2/TRBV6-3	ASSLGQGATEAF
.	TRBJ2-3	TRBV30	AWRPANTDTQY
.	TRBJ1-3	TRBV28	ASSPYGTVSGNTIY
.	TRBJ2-3	TRBV4-3	ASSRTSTDTQY
.	TRBJ2-1	TRBV7-3	ASSLAAGTVNEQF
.	TRBJ1-5	TRBV19	ASSYNGRDSNQPQH
.	TRBJ2-5	TRBV10-3	AISERGSGETQY
.	TRBJ2-6	TRBV19	ASRMIQAAGANVLT
TRBD1	TRBJ2-5	TRBV19	ASSNGDRVKETQY
TRBD2	TRBJ2-5	TRBV7-2	ASSNKVNLAGVRKTQY
.	TRBJ2-7	TRBV27	ASRGRVEYEQY
.	TRBJ1-2	TRBV12-3/TRBV12-4	ASSPLMPYGYT
TRBD1	TRBJ1-2	TRBV5-6	ASSTPRTGQNYGYT
TRBD1	TRBJ2-5	TRBV6-5	ASSPRQGAGETQY
TRBD1	TRBJ2-7	TRBV20-1	SARVGTGGTY
.	TRBJ1-1	TRBV6-5	ASSYGGTEAF
.	TRBJ2-7	TRBV4-1	ASSRPGTSYEQY
.	TRBJ2-7	TRBV14	ASSQDRAYYEQY
.	TRBJ2-2	TRBV5-1	ASSYDSNTGELF
TRBD2	TRBJ2-2	TRBV23-1	ASSQSGLAGVTGELF
TRBD2	TRBJ2-1	TRBV5-1	ASSLGTRLFDEQF
.	TRBJ1-1	TRBV10-3	ATRTVENTEAF
TRBD1	TRBJ1-1	TRBV7-9	ASSHPGQKNTEAF
.	TRBJ1-5	TRBV28	ASSLTNQPQH
.	TRBJ1-1	TRBV7-2	ASSSTGLNTEAF
TRBD2	TRBJ2-7	TRBV12-5	ASAASGNNEQY
TRBD1	TRBJ2-3	TRBV7-3	ASSVTGHTGTDTQY
.	TRBJ1-6	TRBV20-1	SARDGGGNSPLH
.	TRBJ1-1	TRBV12-3/TRBV12-4	ASSLRAVDEAF
TRBD1	TRBJ2-5	TRBV28	ASSFPNWGTGEGETQY
TRBD2	TRBJ2-2	TRBV6-2/TRBV6-3	ASSRAGRSTGELF
TRBD2	TRBJ2-3	TRBV29-1	TMKRDLTDTQY
TRBD1	TRBJ1-1	TRBV12-3/TRBV12-4	ASSLDRVATEAF
.	TRBJ2-7	TRBV7-2	ASSLETGQQY
.	TRBJ2-4	TRBV12-3/TRBV12-4	ASKGGAGYAKNIQY
.	TRBJ2-7	TRBV4-2	ASSQVLQGPKAYEQY
TRBD2	TRBJ2-3	TRBV27	ASSFYPGLAASTDTQY